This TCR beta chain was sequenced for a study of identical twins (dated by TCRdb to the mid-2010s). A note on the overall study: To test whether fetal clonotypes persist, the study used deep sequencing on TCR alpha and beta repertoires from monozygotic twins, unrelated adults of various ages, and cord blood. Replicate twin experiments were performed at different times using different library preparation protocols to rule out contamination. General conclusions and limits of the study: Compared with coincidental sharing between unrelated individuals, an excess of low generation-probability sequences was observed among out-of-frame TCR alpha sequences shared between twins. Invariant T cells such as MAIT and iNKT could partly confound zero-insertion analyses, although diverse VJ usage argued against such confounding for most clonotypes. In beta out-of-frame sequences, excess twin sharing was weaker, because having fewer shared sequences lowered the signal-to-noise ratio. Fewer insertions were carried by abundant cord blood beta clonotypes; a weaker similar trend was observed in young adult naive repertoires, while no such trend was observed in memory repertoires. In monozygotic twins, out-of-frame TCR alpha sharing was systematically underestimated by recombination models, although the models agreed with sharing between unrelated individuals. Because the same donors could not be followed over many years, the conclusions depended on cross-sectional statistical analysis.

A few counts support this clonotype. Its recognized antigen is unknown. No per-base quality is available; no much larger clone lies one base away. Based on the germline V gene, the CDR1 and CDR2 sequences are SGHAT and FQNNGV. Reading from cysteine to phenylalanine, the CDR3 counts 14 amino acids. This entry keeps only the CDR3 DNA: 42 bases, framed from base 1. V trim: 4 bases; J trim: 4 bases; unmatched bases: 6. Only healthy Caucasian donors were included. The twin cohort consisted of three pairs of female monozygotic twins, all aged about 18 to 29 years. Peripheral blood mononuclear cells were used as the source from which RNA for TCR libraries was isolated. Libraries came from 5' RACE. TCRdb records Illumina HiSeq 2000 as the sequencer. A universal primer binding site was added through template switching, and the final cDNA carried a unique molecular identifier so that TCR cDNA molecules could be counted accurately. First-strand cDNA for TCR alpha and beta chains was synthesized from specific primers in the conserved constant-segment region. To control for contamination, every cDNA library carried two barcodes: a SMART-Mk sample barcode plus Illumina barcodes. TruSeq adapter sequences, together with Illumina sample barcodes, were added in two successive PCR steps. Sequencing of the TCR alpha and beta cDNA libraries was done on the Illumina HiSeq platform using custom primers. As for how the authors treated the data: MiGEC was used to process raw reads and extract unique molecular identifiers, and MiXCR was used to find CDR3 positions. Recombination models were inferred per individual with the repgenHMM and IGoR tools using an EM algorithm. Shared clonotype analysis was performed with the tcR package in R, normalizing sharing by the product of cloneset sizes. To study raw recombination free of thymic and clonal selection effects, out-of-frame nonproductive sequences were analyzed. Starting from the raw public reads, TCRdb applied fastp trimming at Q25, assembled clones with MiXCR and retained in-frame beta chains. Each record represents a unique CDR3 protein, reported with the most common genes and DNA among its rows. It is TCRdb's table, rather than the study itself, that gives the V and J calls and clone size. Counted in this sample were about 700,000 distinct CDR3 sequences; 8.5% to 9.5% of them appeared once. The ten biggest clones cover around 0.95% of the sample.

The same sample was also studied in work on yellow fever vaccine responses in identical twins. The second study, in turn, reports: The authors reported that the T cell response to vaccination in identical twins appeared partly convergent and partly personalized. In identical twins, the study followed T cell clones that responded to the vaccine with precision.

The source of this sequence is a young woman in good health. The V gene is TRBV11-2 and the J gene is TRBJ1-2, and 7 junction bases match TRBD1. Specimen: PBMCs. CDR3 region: CASSSTGQVYGYTF. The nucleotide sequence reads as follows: TGTGCCAGCAGCTCAACCGGACAGGTCTATGGCTACACCTTC.